This TCR beta chain was sequenced for a study of control samples from healthy donors and cancer patients. The repertoire was sequenced with immunoSEQ multiplex PCR; TCRdb's copy has only in-frame clones and lacks some. This sample has some 140,000 clones, with approximately 86% found just once. The CDR3 has 12 amino acids. Germline values: CDR1 SEHNR, CDR2 FQNEAQ (reference sequence). The V end was cut by 2 bases, the J end by 5 bases, with 6 bases between. Sequencing was done on a sample of blood. The chain uses TRBV7-9 and TRBJ2-5; no reliable D call. The origin of this receptor is a woman in her 30s in good health. CDR3 loop: CASSLLGETQYF. As DNA, the CDR3 is TGTGCCAGCAGCTTACTTGGGGAGACCCAGTACTTC.